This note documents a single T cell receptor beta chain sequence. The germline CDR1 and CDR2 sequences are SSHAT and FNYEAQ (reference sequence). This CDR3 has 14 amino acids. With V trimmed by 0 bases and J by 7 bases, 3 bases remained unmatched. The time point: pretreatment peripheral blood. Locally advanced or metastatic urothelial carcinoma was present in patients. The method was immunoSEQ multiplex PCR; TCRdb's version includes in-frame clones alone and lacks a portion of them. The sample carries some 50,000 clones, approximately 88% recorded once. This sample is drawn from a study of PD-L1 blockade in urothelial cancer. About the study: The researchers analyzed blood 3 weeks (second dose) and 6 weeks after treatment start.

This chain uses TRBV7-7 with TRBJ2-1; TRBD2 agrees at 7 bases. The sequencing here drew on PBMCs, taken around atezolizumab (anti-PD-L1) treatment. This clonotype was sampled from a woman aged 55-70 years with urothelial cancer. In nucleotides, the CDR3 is TGTGCCAGCAGCTTAGCGGGGGGAGGGAATGAGCAGTTCTTC. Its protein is CASSLAGGGNEQFF.